This entry lists 2 T cell receptor beta chains sequenced from one sample in a study of blood T cell repertoires in COVID-19. Assay used: immunoSEQ multiplex PCR; TCRdb lists only in-frame clones, some missing. The sample carries approximately 170,000 clones, 65% to 90% recorded once. The sequenced material came from peripheral blood. The receptors were gathered from a middle-aged man with active or convalescent COVID-19.

This chain links TRBV28 with TRBJ2-1; 10 bases match TRBD1. Germline V gene lookup returns CDR1 MDHEN and CDR2 SYDVKM. Germline trimming cut 6 bases from V and 6 bases from J; bases unmatched to any gene: 8. There are 15 residues in the CDR3. The CDR3 loop reads CASSSTGQGTNEQFF. CDR3 bases: TGTGCCAGCAGCTCGACGGGACAGGGGACCAATGAGCAGTTCTTC.

A few counts support this clone. The rearrangement uses TRBV6-5 and TRBJ1-5, with a possible D match to TRBD1 (6 bases). V lost 7 bases to trimming and J lost 9 bases, with 16 bases between them. The CDR3 runs 13 residues. Per the germline V gene, CDR1 is MNHEY and CDR2 is SVGAGI. The CDR3: CASTYRDEGPQHF. For the CDR3, the DNA is TGTGCCAGCACCTACAGGGACGAGGGGCCCCAGCATTTT.